This T cell receptor (beta chain) derives from a study of T cell responses to AZD1222 COVID-19 vaccine. Germline lookup yields CDR1 LNHDA and CDR2 SQIVND (reference sequence). The CDR3 spans 14 residues. Between the trimmed V and J ends, which lost 8 bases and 5 bases, there was a span of 15 bases. TCRdb's copy holds only in-frame clones and misses some; the assay was immunoSEQ multiplex PCR. The sample has over 100,000 clones, about nine tenths seen once; the top ten hold around 1%. The chain recombines TRBV19 with TRBJ1-4; D is unresolved. This TCR was recovered from an adult who received the AZD1222 COVID-19 vaccine. Material: peripheral blood, obtained 28 days after the second AZD1222 dose. The DNA for the CDR3 is TGTGCCAGTTCCTCAGTGGCAGGAAATGAAAAACTGTTTTTT. As protein: CASSSVAGNEKLFF.